A selection of T cell receptor beta chains follows, all from one sample in a study of PD-L1 blockade in urothelial cancer. TCRdb's copy holds only in-frame clones and misses some; the assay was immunoSEQ multiplex PCR. The sample holds about 52,000 clones, over 65% seen once. Sequencing used PBMCs, obtained around atezolizumab (anti-PD-L1) treatment. These TCRs come from a man in his fifties with urothelial cancer. Both conserved end residues are part of each CDR3. D genes are given only for firm matches. Some rows mark clone size as missing; the rest say once, few, many or name a class of expanded clone.

>18|NA|TRBV11-2|TRBJ2-7|once
CASSRKTDWSGLTYEQYF
TGTGCCAGCAGCCGAAAAACCGACTGGAGCGGATTGACCTACGAGCAGTACTTC
>16|NA|TRBV28|TRBJ1-5|NA
CASSLSIPQINQPQHF
TGTGCCAGCAGTTTATCAATTCCACAAATCAATCAGCCCCAGCATTTT
>14|NA|TRBV12-5|TRBJ2-7|NA
CASGLVGAPLEQYF
TGTGCTAGTGGTTTGGTAGGGGCACCCCTCGAGCAGTACTTC
>14|NA|TRBV2|TRBJ2-5|NA
CASSARTSPETQYF
TGTGCCAGCAGCGCCCGGACATCCCCAGAGACCCAGTACTTC
>13|NA|TRBV10-3|TRBJ2-3|NA
CAISGVEGATQYF
TGTGCCATCAGTGGCGTGGAGGGGGCTACGCAGTATTTT
>14|NA|TRBV19|TRBJ1-4|NA
CASSRTATNEKLFF
TGTGCCAGTTCCAGGACAGCAACTAATGAAAAACTGTTTTTT
>14|NA|TRBV6-5|TRBJ1-1|NA
CASRDSQANTEAFF
TGTGCCAGCAGGGACAGTCAGGCTAACACTGAAGCTTTCTTT
>14|TRBD1|TRBV29-1|TRBJ2-3|NA
CSGRNRGRTDTQYF
TGCAGCGGGCGGAACAGGGGGCGCACAGATACGCAGTATTTT
>19|TRBD1|TRBV27|TRBJ1-4|NA
CASSLTTGALKTPNEKLFF
TGTGCCAGCAGTTTGACGACAGGGGCCCTCAAAACTCCTAATGAAAAACTGTTTTTT
>16|TRBD1|TRBV18|TRBJ2-3|NA
CASSPLTGYMADTQYF
TGTGCCAGCTCCCCACTGACAGGGTATATGGCAGATACGCAGTATTTT
>16|NA|TRBV2|TRBJ2-2|NA
CASSEVLGADTGELFF
TGTGCCAGCAGTGAGGTGTTGGGGGCGGACACCGGGGAGCTGTTTTTT
>13|NA|TRBV5-1|TRBJ2-1|NA
CASREAVNNEQFF
TGCGCCAGCAGAGAAGCGGTAAACAATGAGCAGTTCTTC
>15|NA|TRBV19|TRBJ2-7|NA
CASTKSLESSYEQYF
TGTGCCAGTACTAAATCTCTGGAGAGCTCCTACGAGCAGTACTTC
>15|NA|TRBV5-1|TRBJ2-7|NA
CASSLGSRGSYEQYF
TGCGCCAGCAGCTTAGGTTCCAGGGGCTCCTACGAGCAGTACTTC
>13|NA|TRBV5-1|TRBJ2-7|NA
CASSSPPYYEQYF
TGCGCCAGCAGCTCCCCACCCTACTACGAGCAGTACTTC
>13|NA|TRBV30|TRBJ2-2|NA
CAWMRQGTGELFF
TGTGCCTGGATGCGGCAGGGTACCGGGGAGCTGTTTTTT
>14|NA|TRBV7-3|TRBJ2-1|NA
CASSLIGQNNEQFF
TGTGCCAGCAGCTTAATTGGACAGAACAATGAGCAGTTCTTC
>17|NA|TRBV30|TRBJ1-1|NA
CAWSAQMGGAMNTEAFF
TGTGCCTGGAGTGCCCAGATGGGGGGAGCGATGAACACTGAAGCTTTCTTT
>17|NA|TRBV21-1|TRBJ2-1|NA
CASSAEQGAGSYNEQFF
TGTGCCAGCAGCGCGGAACAGGGGGCGGGATCCTACAATGAGCAGTTCTTC
>15|TRBD2|TRBV6-9|TRBJ2-1|NA
CASSAPGTSYYEQFF
TGTGCCAGCAGCGCCCCCGGGACTAGCTACTATGAGCAGTTCTTC
>15|TRBD2|TRBV6-6|TRBJ2-5|NA
CASRPLAGGPETQYF
TGTGCCAGCAGGCCACTAGCGGGGGGGCCAGAGACCCAGTACTTC
>15|TRBD2|TRBV7-3|TRBJ2-2|NA
CASSLSTSITGELFF
TGTGCCAGCAGCCTATCGACTAGCATCACCGGGGAGCTGTTTTTT
>17|NA|TRBV5-6|TRBJ2-1|NA
CASSLRRPLDRYNEQFF
TGTGCCAGCAGCCTCCGGAGACCCCTTGACCGATACAATGAGCAGTTCTTC
>16|TRBD2|TRBV27|TRBJ2-3|NA
CASSRRLAGRTDTQYF
TGTGCCAGCAGCCGACGGCTAGCGGGGCGCACAGATACGCAGTATTTT
>16|NA|TRBV5-1|TRBJ1-1|NA
CASSASRSSRGTEAFF
TGCGCCAGCAGCGCCTCCAGATCTTCAAGGGGCACTGAAGCTTTCTTT
>17|NA|TRBV19|TRBJ1-1|NA
CASSSGGGGNLGTEAFF
TGTGCCAGTAGTAGTGGGGGTGGGGGGAATTTGGGCACTGAAGCTTTCTTT
>15|NA|TRBV5-1|TRBJ2-3|NA
CASSFTRGGTDTQYF
TGCGCCAGCAGCTTTACCAGGGGAGGCACAGATACGCAGTATTTT
>13|NA|TRBV6-1|TRBJ1-2|NA
CASTTWGVYGYTF
TGTGCCAGCACCACGTGGGGGGTCTATGGCTACACCTTC
>14|NA|TRBV11-2|TRBJ2-5|NA
CASSFKAGRETQYF
TGTGCCAGCAGCTTTAAGGCAGGAAGAGAGACCCAGTACTTC
>15|NA|TRBV7-8|TRBJ2-7|NA
CASSLASGRNYEQYF
TGTGCCAGCAGCTTGGCGTCGGGGAGAAACTACGAGCAGTACTTC